A selection of T cell receptor beta chains follows, all from one sample in a study of vaccination and CD4 T cells after COVID-19. No antigens are known for them. In TCRdb, the PCR reads were re-called with MiXCR into one record per CDR3 protein. Of about 16,000 distinct CDR3 sequences detected, roughly half appear once; the ten largest clones hold approximately 15%. The specimen comprised CD4+ T cells from blood, cultured in vitro, sampled about 7 months after SARS-CoV-2 vaccination. These receptors all come from a human donor who had recovered from COVID-19. Each CDR3 is given with its conserved first and last residue. The order of the fields is clone size, D gene, J gene, CDR3 length, V gene, CDR3 protein, CDR3 DNA. The D gene is left open where the match is weak. Expanded clones get a size class; other rows say once, few or many, or leave the size out.

>NA|TRBD1|TRBJ2-7|15|TRBV6-1
CASSGTGYDSYEQYF
TGTGCCAGCAGTGGGACAGGGTATGATTCCTACGAGCAGTACTTC
>NA|NA|TRBJ2-5|13|TRBV25-1
CASSDWAQETQYF
TGTGCCAGCAGTGACTGGGCCCAAGAGACCCAGTACTTC
>few|TRBD1|TRBJ1-1|15|TRBV15
CATSRIRTGGTEAFF
TGTGCCACCAGCAGAATTCGGACAGGGGGCACTGAAGCTTTCTTT
>NA|NA|TRBJ1-1|13|TRBV11-3
CASGDIMNTEAFF
TGTGCCAGCGGAGATATCATGAACACTGAAGCTTTCTTT
>few|TRBD1|TRBJ2-7|16|TRBV24-1
CATSDPGTGGSYEQYF
TGTGCCACCAGTGATCCCGGGACAGGGGGGTCCTACGAGCAGTACTTC
>NA|NA|TRBJ2-3|13|TRBV6-1
CASSEASRDPQYF
TGTGCCAGCAGTGAAGCAAGTAGGGATCCGCAGTATTTT
>NA|NA|TRBJ2-5|12|TRBV10-3
CAISEKLETQYF
TGTGCCATCAGTGAAAAGTTAGAGACCCAGTACTTC
>large|NA|TRBJ2-2|15|TRBV15
CATSRDLGLTGELFF
TGTGCCACCAGCAGAGATTTAGGGCTCACCGGGGAGCTGTTTTTT
>few|NA|TRBJ1-6|13|TRBV20-1
CSASPDRHSPLHF
TGCAGTGCTAGCCCGGACAGACATTCACCCCTCCACTTT
>NA|NA|TRBJ1-5|13|TRBV6-2/TRBV6-3
CASLVYPMRPQHF
TGTGCCAGCTTGGTCTACCCTATGCGTCCCCAGCATTTT
>few|NA|TRBJ2-5|12|TRBV20-1
CSATRTQETQYF
TGCAGTGCTACCAGGACGCAAGAGACCCAGTACTTC
>NA|TRBD1|TRBJ2-7|16|TRBV7-9
CASSPTDYRQGSEQYF
TGTGCCAGCAGCCCCACCGACTATCGACAGGGAAGCGAGCAGTACTTC
>NA|NA|TRBJ2-5|15|TRBV24-1
CATSVGGLSEETQYF
TGTGCCACCAGTGTTGGAGGGTTATCGGAAGAGACCCAGTACTTC
>NA|NA|TRBJ2-7|12|TRBV28
CASSSYSNEQYF
TGTGCCAGCAGTTCATACTCTAACGAGCAGTACTTC
>NA|NA|TRBJ1-1|11|TRBV6-2/TRBV6-3
CASSLGTEAFF
TGTGCCAGCAGTCTAGGTACTGAAGCTTTCTTT
>medium-sized|NA|TRBJ1-6|15|TRBV6-5
CASSYVGGGDSPLHF
TGTGCCAGCAGTTACGTGGGGGGAGGAGATTCACCCCTCCACTTT
>NA|NA|TRBJ2-7|15|TRBV4-1
CASSQDVLAPYEQYF
TGCGCCAGCAGCCAAGATGTTCTAGCTCCCTACGAGCAGTACTTC
>NA|TRBD2|TRBJ2-5|16|TRBV20-1
CSAARGAGGRVETQYF
TGCAGTGCGGCCCGAGGGGCGGGAGGGAGAGTAGAGACCCAGTACTTC
>NA|NA|TRBJ2-6|16|TRBV7-3
CASSLVGEAGANVLTF
TGTGCCAGCAGCTTAGTGGGGGAGGCTGGGGCCAACGTCCTGACTTTC
>NA|NA|TRBJ2-5|13|TRBV7-2
CASSGQGYETQYF
TGTGCCAGCAGTGGGCAGGGTTACGAGACCCAGTACTTC